The 14 T cell receptor beta chains listed next were all sequenced from one sample in a study of cytotoxic CD8 clonotypes in ibrutinib-treated CLL. Sequenced by immunoSEQ multiplex PCR; TCRdb stores in-frame clones only, minus some. Here the sample spans about 140,000 clones, 80% to 95% being singletons. The material sequenced was PBMCs, taken after 12 months of ibrutinib treatment. The receptors were sampled from a human donor with chronic lymphocytic leukemia.

The chain links TRBV9 to TRBJ1-1; D not certain. Germline V gene data show CDR1 as SGDLS and CDR2 as YYNGEE. Trimming took off 3 bases at V and 0 bases at J, with 12 bases between the two ends. The CDR3 extends over 15 amino acids. The CDR3 sequence is CASSEMPQVNTEAFF. The CDR3 DNA follows: TGTGCCAGCAGCGAAATGCCTCAGGTGAACACTGAAGCTTTCTTT. The full variable domain, in which reference TRBV9 and TRBJ1-1 provide the parts outside the CDR3, is DSGVTQTPKHLITATGQRVTLRCSPRSGDLSVYWYQQSLDQGLQFLIQYYNGEERAKGNILERFSAQQFPDLHSELNLSSLELGDSALYFCASSEMPQVNTEAFFGQGTRLTVV.

The genes are TRBV28 and TRBJ2-7; 7 bases map to TRBD2. V dropped 3 bases and J dropped 6; count of bases not matched to a gene: 5. Germline CDR1 and CDR2: MDHEN and SYDVKM. The CDR3 contains 13 residues. The CDR3 DNA follows: TGTGCCAGCAGTTTTCCAAGCGGGACCGAGCAGTACTTC. Its protein product is CASSFPSGTEQYF.

This clone was found once. The chain combines TRBV18 with TRBJ2-7; either TRBD1 or TRBD2 may supply D (5 bases each). V lost 0 bases and J lost 3, with 9 bases in between. CDR1 is KGHSH, CDR2 LQKENI, per germline. The CDR3 sequence is 14 residues long. CDR3 amino acids: CASSPPSGSYEQYF. CDR3 DNA: TGTGCCAGCTCACCACCCTCAGGGAGCTACGAGCAGTACTTC.

The J gene is TRBJ1-2, the V gene TRBV6-5; no clear D. Per the germline V gene, CDR1 is MNHEY and CDR2 is SVGAGI. Trimming took off 1 base at V and 6 bases at J, with 15 bases between the two ends. The CDR3 sequence is 15 residues long. The CDR3 reads CASSYFPEGIDGYTF. CDR3 bases: TGTGCCAGCAGTTACTTTCCCGAGGGAATCGATGGCTACACCTTC.

DNA of the CDR3: TGTGCCAGCATTACACCCGGGGCCAATGAGCAGTTCTTC. Amino acids: CASITPGANEQFF. V and J are TRBV6-5 and TRBJ2-1, with D possibly called TRBD1 or TRBD2 (5 bases each). CDR3 length: 13 amino acids. Germline values: CDR1 MNHEY, CDR2 SVGAGI. Trimming left V 7 bases short and J 6 bases short, with 13 bases between.

This chain uses TRBV27 with TRBJ1-4; D is undetermined. Trimming pared 6 bases from V and 3 bases from J, leaving 8 bases between. The CDR3 contains 13 residues. Germline V gives CDR1 MNHEY, CDR2 SMNVEV (reference sequence). The CDR3 region is CASSRQPNEKLFF. The DNA for the CDR3 is TGTGCCAGCAGCCGGCAGCCTAATGAAAAACTGTTTTTT.

V gene TRBV27 combines with J gene TRBJ2-1, with 10 bases fitting TRBD2. This CDR3 comprises 17 residues. The V and J ends lost 3 bases and 6 bases, in that order; junction bases with no gene match: 11. The germline V gene has CDR1 MNHEY and CDR2 SMNVEV (reference sequence). The CDR3, as DNA: TGTGCCAGCAGTTTCCCTTCAAGCGGGAGGGTCTCCAATGAGCAGTTCTTC. It translates to CASSFPSSGRVSNEQFF.

This clone was observed a few times. For the CDR3, the DNA is TGTGCCAGCAGGAAGGGCGACTATGGCTACACCTTC. Protein product: CASRKGDYGYTF. This chain uses TRBV6-5 with TRBJ1-2; D uncertain. The CDR3 runs to 12 residues. Germline CDR1 reads MNHEY; CDR2 reads SVGAGI. Deletions cut 6 bases from V and 3 bases from J, with 8 bases between.

This sequence joins TRBV6-4 and TRBJ2-1, with 13 bases matching TRBD2. CDR1 and CDR2 from the germline V gene are MRHNA and SNTAGT. The J segment lost 10 bases and the V segment lost 4 bases, leaving 7 bases of the junction unmatched. The CDR3 extends over 15 amino acids. The CDR3 coding sequence is TGTGCCAGCAGTGCCGGGACTAGCGGGATTGAGGAGCAGTTCTTC. Translated, it gives CASSAGTSGIEEQFF.

The chain recombines TRBV10-2 with TRBJ1-2; TRBD1 is a possible D gene (5 bases). This CDR3 spans 14 amino acids. V lost 3 bases to trimming and J lost 4 bases, with 12 bases between them. The germline V gene has CDR1 WSHSY and CDR2 SAAADI. The CDR3: CASSESQGAYGYTF. The CDR3 region has the DNA TGCGCCAGCAGTGAATCCCAGGGAGCCTATGGCTACACCTTC.

V and J are TRBV27 and TRBJ2-3; a weak D match, TRBD1 (6 bases). CDR1 and CDR2 (germline): MNHEY, SMNVEV (reference sequence). The CDR3 totals 11 residues. With 7 bases removed from V and 8 bases from J, the gap between germline ends came to 10 bases. The CDR3 here is CASTIGGTQYF. For the CDR3, the DNA is TGTGCCAGCACCATAGGGGGTACGCAGTATTTT.

This rearrangement joins TRBV18 to TRBJ1-5; possible D gene TRBD1, 6 bases. This CDR3 contains 14 residues. In germline, CDR1 is KGHSH, CDR2 LQKENI. V was clipped by 3 bases and J by 4 bases, with 10 bases between them. This chain's CDR3 is CASSPDSVNQPQHF. CDR3 coding DNA: TGTGCCAGCTCACCGGACAGCGTAAATCAGCCCCAGCATTTT.

The rearrangement joins TRBV11-1 to TRBJ2-5; D not resolved. Germline V gene sequence: CDR1 SGHAT, CDR2 FQDESV (reference sequence). The CDR3 consists of 13 residues. V gave up 2 bases and J gave up 3 bases, with 7 bases separating them. CDR3 coding DNA: TGTGCCAGCAGCTTACGCTCAGAAGAGACCCAGTACTTC. It encodes CASSLRSEETQYF.

The chain uses TRBV6-6 and TRBJ1-5; D uncertain. The CDR3 is 12 residues long. The germline V gene encodes CDR1 MNHNY and CDR2 SVGAGI (reference sequence). This CDR3 is CGTGDINQPQHF. The CDR3 DNA reads as TGTGGCACCGGAGACATCAATCAGCCCCAGCATTTT.